This TCR beta chain was sequenced during a study of siplizumab effects on memory and regulatory T cells. The CDR3 contains 14 residues. Germline CDR1 and CDR2: SGDLS and YYNGEE. Trimming cost V 7 bases and J 4 bases; bases outside gene matches: 10. About 9.8 x 10^4 TCR templates per sample were sequenced. Sequencing was performed with immunoSEQ multiplex PCR; in TCRdb, only in-frame clones are kept and a portion is missing. The sample holds tens of thousands of clones, roughly 96% seen once. This clone was observed once. This sequence joins TRBV9 and TRBJ1-2, with TRBD1 matching 7 bases. Sequenced material: naive CD8+ T cells sorted from blood. This sequence was found in a human donor in good health. CDR3: CASQNTGEGYGYTF. As DNA, the CDR3 is TGTGCCAGCCAGAATACAGGGGAGGGCTATGGCTACACCTTC.